This is a list of T cell receptor beta chains from one sample in a study of blood T cells in healthy people across ages. A single record per CDR3 protein comes from TCRdb applying MiXCR to the 5' RACE reads. The profile shows hundreds of thousands of distinct CDR3 sequences, roughly 43% of them singletons. Sequenced: blood. These receptors all come from a woman aged 60-75 years in good health. CDR3s include the opening cysteine and the closing phenylalanine or tryptophan. The D gene is left open where the match is weak. The size of a clone is reported for some rows only, either as once, few or many, or as a class for expanded clones.

D	J	size	V	DNA	CDR3
TRBD1	TRBJ1-2	.	TRBV24-1	TGTGCCACCAGTGATTCCGGGACAGGGGGCACCGCGGGCTACACCTTC	CATSDSGTGGTAGYTF
.	TRBJ1-2	.	TRBV27	TGTGCCAGCAGTCCCCCGCAGGGCTATGGCTACACCTTC	CASSPPQGYGYTF
TRBD1	TRBJ1-6	few	TRBV20-1	TGCAGTGCTAGTCTTAGAGGGGGCGCGGGATCACCCCTCCACTTT	CSASLRGGAGSPLHF
TRBD2	TRBJ2-7	.	TRBV12-3/TRBV12-4	TGTGCCAGCAGAACCAGCGGGGCTACCTACGAGCAGTACTTC	CASRTSGATYEQYF
.	TRBJ2-2	.	TRBV9	TGTGCCAGCAGCGTACCCGCCAACAACACCGGGGAGCTGTTTTTT	CASSVPANNTGELFF
TRBD1	TRBJ2-7	.	TRBV6-2/TRBV6-3	TGTGCCAGCAGGACCGGACAGGGAAGCTACGAGCAGTACTTC	CASRTGQGSYEQYF
.	TRBJ2-1	many	TRBV24-1	TGTGCCACCAGTGATCGTGAGAACAATGAGCAGTTCTTC	CATSDRENNEQFF
TRBD1	TRBJ2-5	.	TRBV30	TGTGCCTGGACTTTGGGGACAGGGGCAGGGAAGACCCAGTACTTC	CAWTLGTGAGKTQYF
.	TRBJ1-2	.	TRBV6-1	TGTGCCAGCAGTCAGCGAGGGGGCTATGGCTACACCTTC	CASSQRGGYGYTF
TRBD1	TRBJ2-1	few	TRBV25-1	TGTGCCAGCGGGTCGGGTGGGGACAGTTTCTACAATGAGCAGTTCTTC	CASGSGGDSFYNEQFF
TRBD2	TRBJ2-5	few	TRBV20-1	TGCAGTGCTAGAGATCTGACTAGCGGGATCCAAGAGACCCAGTACTTC	CSARDLTSGIQETQYF